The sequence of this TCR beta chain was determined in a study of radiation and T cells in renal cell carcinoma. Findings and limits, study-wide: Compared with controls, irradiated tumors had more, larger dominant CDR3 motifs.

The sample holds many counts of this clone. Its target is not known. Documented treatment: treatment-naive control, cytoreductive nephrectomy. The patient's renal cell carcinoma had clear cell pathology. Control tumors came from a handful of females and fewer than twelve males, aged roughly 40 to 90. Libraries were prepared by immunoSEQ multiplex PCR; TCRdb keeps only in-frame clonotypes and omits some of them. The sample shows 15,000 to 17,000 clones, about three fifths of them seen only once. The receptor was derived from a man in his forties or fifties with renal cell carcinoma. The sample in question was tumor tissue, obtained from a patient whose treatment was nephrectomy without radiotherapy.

The CDR3 DNA is TGTGCCAGCAGCGTGGGTAGCGGGAGCTCCTATACGCAGTATTTT. As protein: CASSVGSGSSYTQYF. The chain joins TRBV9 to TRBJ2-3, with 9 positions matching TRBD2. The V and J ends lost 2 bases and 7 bases, in that order; junction bases with no gene match: 8. CDR3 size: 15 residues. CDR1 is SGDLS, CDR2 YYNGEE, per germline. Full variable domain (remainder filled in from reference TRBV9 and TRBJ2-3): DSGVTQTPKHLITATGQRVTLRCSPRSGDLSVYWYQQSLDQGLQFLIQYYNGEERAKGNILERFSAQQFPDLHSELNLSSLELGDSALYFCASSVGSGSSYTQYFGPGTRLTVL.